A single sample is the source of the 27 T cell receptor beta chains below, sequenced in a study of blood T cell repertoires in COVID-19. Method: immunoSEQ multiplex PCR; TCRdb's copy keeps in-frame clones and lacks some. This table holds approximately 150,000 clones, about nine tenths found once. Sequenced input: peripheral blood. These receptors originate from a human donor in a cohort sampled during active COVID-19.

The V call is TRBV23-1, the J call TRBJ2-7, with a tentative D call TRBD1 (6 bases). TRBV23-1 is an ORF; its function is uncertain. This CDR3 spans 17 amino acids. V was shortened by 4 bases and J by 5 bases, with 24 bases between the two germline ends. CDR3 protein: CASSRRFRDRSFNEQYF. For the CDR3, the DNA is TGCGCCAGCAGTCGACGTTTCCGAGACAGGAGTTTCAACGAGCAGTACTTC.

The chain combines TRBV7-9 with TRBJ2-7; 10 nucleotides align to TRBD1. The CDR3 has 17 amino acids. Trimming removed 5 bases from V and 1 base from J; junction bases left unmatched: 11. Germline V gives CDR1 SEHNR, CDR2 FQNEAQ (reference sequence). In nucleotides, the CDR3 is TGTGCCAGCAGCACCGGGTCTGAGGGACAGGGGTCCTACGAGCAGTACTTC. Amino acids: CASSTGSEGQGSYEQYF.

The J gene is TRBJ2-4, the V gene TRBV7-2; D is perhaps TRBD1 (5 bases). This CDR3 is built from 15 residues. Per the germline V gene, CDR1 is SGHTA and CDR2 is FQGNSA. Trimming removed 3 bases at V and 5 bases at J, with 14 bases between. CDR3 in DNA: TGTGCCAGCAGCTTGGGCGCAGGGCTCCAAAACATTCAGTACTTC. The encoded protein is CASSLGAGLQNIQYF.

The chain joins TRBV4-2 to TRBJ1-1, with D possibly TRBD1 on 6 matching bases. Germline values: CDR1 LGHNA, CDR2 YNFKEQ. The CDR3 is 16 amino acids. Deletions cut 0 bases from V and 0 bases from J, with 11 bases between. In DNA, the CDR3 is TGTGCCAGCAGCCAAGAGAGAGGGGGAATGAACACTGAAGCTTTCTTT. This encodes CASSQERGGMNTEAFF.

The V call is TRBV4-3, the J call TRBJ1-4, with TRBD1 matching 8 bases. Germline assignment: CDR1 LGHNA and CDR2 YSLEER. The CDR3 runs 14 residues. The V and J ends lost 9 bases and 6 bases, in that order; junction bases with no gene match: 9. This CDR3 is CASRPGGQYEKLFF. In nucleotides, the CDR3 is TGCGCCAGTCGACCAGGGGGCCAGTATGAAAAACTGTTTTTT.

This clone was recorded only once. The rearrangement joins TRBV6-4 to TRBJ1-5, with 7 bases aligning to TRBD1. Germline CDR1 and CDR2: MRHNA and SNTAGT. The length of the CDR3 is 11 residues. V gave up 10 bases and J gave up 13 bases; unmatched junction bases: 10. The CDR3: CAIPLDRPQHF. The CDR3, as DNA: TGTGCCATCCCATTGGACAGGCCTCAGCATTTT.

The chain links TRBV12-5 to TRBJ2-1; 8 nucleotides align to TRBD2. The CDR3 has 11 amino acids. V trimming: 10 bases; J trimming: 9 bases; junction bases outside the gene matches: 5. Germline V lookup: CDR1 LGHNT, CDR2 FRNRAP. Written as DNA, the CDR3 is TGTGCTACTTTAGCGGGGAGTGAGCAGTTCTTC. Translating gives CATLAGSEQFF.

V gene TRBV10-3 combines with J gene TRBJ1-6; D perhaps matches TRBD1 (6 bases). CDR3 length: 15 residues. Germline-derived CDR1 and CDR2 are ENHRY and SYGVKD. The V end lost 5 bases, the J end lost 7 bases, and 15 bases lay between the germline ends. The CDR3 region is CAISQQGPPNSPLHF. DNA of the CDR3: TGTGCCATCAGTCAGCAGGGGCCGCCGAATTCACCCCTCCACTTT.

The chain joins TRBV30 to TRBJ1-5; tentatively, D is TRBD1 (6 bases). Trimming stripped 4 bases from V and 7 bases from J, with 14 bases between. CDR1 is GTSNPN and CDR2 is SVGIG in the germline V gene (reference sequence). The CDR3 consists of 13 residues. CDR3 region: CAWKQGPRQPQHF. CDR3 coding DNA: TGTGCCTGGAAACAGGGACCTCGCCAGCCCCAGCATTTT.

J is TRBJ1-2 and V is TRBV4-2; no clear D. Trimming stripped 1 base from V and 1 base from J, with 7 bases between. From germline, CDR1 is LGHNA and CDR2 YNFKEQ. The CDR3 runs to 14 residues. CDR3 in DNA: TGTGCCAGCAGCCAAGTAGTTGGTAACTATGGCTACACCTTC. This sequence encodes CASSQVVGNYGYTF.

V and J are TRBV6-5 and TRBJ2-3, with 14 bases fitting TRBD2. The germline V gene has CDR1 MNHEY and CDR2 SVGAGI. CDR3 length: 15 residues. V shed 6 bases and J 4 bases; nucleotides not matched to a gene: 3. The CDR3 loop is CASRRLAGGPDTQYF. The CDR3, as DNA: TGTGCCAGCAGACGACTAGCGGGGGGGCCAGATACGCAGTATTTT.

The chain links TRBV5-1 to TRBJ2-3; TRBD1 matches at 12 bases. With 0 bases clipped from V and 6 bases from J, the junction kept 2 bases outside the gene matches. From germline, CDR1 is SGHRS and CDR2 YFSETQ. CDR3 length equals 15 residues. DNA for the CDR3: TGCGCCAGCAGCTTGGCCGGGACAGGGGGCGATACGCAGTATTTT. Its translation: CASSLAGTGGDTQYF. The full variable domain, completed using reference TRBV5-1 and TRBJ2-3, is KAGVTQTPRYLIKTRGQQVTLSCSPISGHRSVSWYQQTPGQGLQFLFEYFSETQRNKGNFPGRFSGRQFSNSRSEMNVSTLELGDSALYLCASSLAGTGGDTQYFGPGTRLTVL.

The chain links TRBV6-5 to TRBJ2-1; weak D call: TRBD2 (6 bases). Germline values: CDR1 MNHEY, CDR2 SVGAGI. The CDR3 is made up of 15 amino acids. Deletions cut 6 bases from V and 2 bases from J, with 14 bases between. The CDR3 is CASRTGLYAYNEQFF. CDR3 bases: TGTGCCAGCAGAACGGGACTGTACGCCTACAATGAGCAGTTCTTC.

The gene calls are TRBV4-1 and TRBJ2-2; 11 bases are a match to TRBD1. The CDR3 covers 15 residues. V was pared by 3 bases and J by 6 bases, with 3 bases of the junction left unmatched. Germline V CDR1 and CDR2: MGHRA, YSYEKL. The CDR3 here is CASSQPDRGPGELFF. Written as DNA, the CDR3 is TGCGCCAGCAGCCAGCCGGACAGGGGGCCCGGGGAGCTGTTTTTT.

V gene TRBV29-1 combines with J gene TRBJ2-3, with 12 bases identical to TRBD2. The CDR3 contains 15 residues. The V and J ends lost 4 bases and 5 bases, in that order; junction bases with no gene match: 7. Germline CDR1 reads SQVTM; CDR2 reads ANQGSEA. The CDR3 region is CSVGERTSGEDTQYF. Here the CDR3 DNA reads TGCAGCGTTGGGGAGCGGACTAGCGGGGAAGATACGCAGTATTTT.

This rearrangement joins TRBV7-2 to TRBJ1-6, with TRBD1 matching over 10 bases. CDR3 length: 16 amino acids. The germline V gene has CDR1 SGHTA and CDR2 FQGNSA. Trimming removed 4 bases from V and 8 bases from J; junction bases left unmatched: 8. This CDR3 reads CASSSKTGGAYSPLHF. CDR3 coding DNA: TGTGCCAGCAGCTCCAAGACAGGGGGCGCGTATTCACCCCTCCACTTT.

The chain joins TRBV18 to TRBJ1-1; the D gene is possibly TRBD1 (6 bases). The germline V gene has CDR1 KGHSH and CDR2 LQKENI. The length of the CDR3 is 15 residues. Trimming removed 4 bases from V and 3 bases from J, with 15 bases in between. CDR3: CASSRETGTDTEAFF. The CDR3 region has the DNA TGTGCCAGCTCACGCGAAACAGGGACGGACACTGAAGCTTTCTTT.

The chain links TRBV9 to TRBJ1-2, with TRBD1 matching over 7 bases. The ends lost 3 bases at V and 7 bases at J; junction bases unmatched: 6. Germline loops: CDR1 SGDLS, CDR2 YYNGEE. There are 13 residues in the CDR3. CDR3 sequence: CASSADRVGGYTF. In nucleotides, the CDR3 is TGTGCCAGCAGCGCCGACAGGGTTGGTGGCTACACCTTC. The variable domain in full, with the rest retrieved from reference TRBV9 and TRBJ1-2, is DSGVTQTPKHLITATGQRVTLRCSPRSGDLSVYWYQQSLDQGLQFLIQYYNGEERAKGNILERFSAQQFPDLHSELNLSSLELGDSALYFCASSADRVGGYTFGSGTRLTVV.

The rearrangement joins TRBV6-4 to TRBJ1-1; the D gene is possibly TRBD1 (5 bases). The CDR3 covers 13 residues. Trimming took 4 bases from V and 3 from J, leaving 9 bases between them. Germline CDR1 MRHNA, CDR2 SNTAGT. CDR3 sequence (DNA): TGTGCCAGCAGTGTTGAAGGGGACACTGAAGCTTTCTTT. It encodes CASSVEGDTEAFF.

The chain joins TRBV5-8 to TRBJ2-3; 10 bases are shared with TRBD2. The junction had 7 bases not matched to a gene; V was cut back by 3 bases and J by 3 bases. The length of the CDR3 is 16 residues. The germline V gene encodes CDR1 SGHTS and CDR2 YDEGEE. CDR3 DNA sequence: TGTGCCAGCAGCTCTTTCGCTAGCGGGGGTACAGATACGCAGTATTTT. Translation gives CASSSFASGGTDTQYF. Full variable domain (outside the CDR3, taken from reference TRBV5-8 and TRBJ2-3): EAGVTQSPTHLIKTRGQQATLRCSPISGHTSVYWYQQALGLGLQFLLWYDEGEERNRGNFPPRFSGRQFPNYSSELNVNALELEDSALYLCASSSFASGGTDTQYFGPGTRLTVL.

CDR3 protein: CASSPPRLAGGDTQYF. The CDR3 DNA sequence: TGTGCCAGCTCACCCCCCAGACTAGCGGGGGGAGATACGCAGTATTTT. The genes are TRBV18 and TRBJ2-3; 13 bases fit TRBD2. CDR1 KGHSH and CDR2 LQKENI come from the germline V gene. The J segment lost 5 bases and the V segment lost 3 bases, leaving 5 bases of the junction unmatched. CDR3 length: 16 amino acids.

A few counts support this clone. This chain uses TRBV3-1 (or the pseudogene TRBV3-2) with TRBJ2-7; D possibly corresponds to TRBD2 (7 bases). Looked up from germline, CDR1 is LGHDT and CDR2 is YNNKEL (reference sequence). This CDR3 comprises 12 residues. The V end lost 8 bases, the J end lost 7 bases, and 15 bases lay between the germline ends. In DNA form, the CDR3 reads TGTGCCAGCTCCCGAGGGGGAGGGGAGCAGTACTTC. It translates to CASSRGGGEQYF.

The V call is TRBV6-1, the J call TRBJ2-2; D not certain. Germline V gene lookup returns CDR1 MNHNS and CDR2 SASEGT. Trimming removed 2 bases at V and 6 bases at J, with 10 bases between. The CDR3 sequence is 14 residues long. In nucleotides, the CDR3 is TGTGCCAGCAGTGAATCCTCACAGCCCGGGGAGCTGTTTTTT. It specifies CASSESSQPGELFF.

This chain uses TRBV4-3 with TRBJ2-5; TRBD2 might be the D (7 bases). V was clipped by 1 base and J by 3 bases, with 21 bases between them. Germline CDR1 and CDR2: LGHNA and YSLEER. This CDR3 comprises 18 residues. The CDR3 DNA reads TGCGCCAGCAGCCAAGGCCACGTAGGGGGAGGGTACGAAGAGACCCAGTACTTC. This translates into CASSQGHVGGGYEETQYF.

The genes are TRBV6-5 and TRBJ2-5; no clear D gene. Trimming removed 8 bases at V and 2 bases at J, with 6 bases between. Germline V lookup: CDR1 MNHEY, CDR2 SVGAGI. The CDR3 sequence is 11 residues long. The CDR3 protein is CASDSQETQYF. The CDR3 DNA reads TGTGCCAGCGACTCGCAAGAGACCCAGTACTTC.

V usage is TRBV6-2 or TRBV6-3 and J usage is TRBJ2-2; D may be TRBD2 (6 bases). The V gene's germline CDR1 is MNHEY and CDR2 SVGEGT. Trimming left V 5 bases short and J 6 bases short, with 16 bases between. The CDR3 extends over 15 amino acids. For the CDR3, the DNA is TGTGCCAGCAGTCCCGGCGGGGTAGGGGCCGGGGAGCTGTTTTTT. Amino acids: CASSPGGVGAGELFF.

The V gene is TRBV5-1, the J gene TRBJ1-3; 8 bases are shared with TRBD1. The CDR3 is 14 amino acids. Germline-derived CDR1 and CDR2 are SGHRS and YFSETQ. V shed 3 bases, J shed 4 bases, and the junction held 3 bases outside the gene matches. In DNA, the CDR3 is TGCGCCAGCAGCTCCCAGGGGGCGGGAAACACCATATATTTT. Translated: CASSSQGAGNTIYF.